The sequence of this TCR beta chain was determined in a study of T cell changes during pregnancy in multiple sclerosis. Unmatched junction bases numbered 3, after V lost 2 bases and J lost 3 bases. Germline CDR1 reads SGDLS; CDR2 reads YYNGEE. CDR3 length: 14 amino acids. TCRdb keeps only in-frame clones here, not all; method: immunoSEQ multiplex PCR. The table shows approximately 29,000 clones, with nearly 90% occurring only once. The sequence came from a female donor with multiple sclerosis, enrolled in a pregnancy study. The rearrangement uses TRBV9 and TRBJ2-3, with TRBD2 matching over 7 bases. This specimen was CD4+ T cells from peripheral blood mononuclear cells, taken in the second trimester of pregnancy. As DNA, the CDR3 is TGTGCCAGCAGCGTTACCGGGAGGACAGATACGCAGTATTTT. Protein: CASSVTGRTDTQYF.